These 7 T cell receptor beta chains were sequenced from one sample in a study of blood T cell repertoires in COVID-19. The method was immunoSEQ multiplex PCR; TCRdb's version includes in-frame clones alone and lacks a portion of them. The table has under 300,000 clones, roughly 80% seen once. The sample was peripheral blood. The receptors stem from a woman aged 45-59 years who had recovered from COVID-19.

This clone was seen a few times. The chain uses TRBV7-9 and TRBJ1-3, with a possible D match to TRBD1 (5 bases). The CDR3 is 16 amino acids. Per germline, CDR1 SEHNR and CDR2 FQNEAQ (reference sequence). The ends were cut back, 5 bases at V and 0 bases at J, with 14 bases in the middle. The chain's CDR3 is CASSPGGSYSGNTIYF. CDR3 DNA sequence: TGTGCCAGCAGCCCTGGGGGGTCCTACTCTGGAAACACCATATATTTT.

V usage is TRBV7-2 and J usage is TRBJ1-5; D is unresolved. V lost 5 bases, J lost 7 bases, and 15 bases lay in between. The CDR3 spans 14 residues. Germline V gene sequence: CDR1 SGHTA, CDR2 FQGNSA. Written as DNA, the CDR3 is TGTGCCAGCAGCCCCGAAGCGGGTGGGCAGCCCCAGCATTTT. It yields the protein CASSPEAGGQPQHF.

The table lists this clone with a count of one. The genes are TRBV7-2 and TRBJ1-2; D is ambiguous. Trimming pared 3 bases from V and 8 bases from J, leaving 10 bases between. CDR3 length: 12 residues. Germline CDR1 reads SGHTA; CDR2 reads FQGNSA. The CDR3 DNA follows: TGTGCCAGCAGCTTTAGCACGGAGGGCTACACCTTC. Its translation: CASSFSTEGYTF.

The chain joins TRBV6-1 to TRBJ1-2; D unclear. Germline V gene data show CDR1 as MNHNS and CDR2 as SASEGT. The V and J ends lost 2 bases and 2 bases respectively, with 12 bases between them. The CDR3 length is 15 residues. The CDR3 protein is CASSEQLRGNYGYTF. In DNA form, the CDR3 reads TGTGCCAGCAGTGAACAACTTCGGGGAAACTATGGCTACACCTTC.

The CDR3 protein is CASSLRRSSYEQYF. The CDR3 DNA follows: TGTGCCAGCAGCTTGAGACGGAGCTCCTACGAGCAGTACTTC. V usage is TRBV7-2 and J usage is TRBJ2-7; D unresolved. V lost 3 bases to trimming and J lost 0 bases, with 9 bases between them. The V gene's germline CDR1 is SGHTA and CDR2 FQGNSA. This CDR3 comprises 14 residues.

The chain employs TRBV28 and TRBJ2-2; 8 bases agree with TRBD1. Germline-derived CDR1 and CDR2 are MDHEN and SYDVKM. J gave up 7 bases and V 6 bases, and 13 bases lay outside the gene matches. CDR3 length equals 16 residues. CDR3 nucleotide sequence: TGTGCCAGCAGGGCGGGACAGGACGGCTTGAGCGGGGAGCTGTTTTTT. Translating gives CASRAGQDGLSGELFF. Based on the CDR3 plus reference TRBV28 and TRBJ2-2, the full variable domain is DVKVTQSSRYLVKRTGEKVFLECVQDMDHENMFWYRQDPGLGLRLIYFSYDVKMKEKGDIPEGYSVSREKKERFSLILESASTNQTSMYLCASRAGQDGLSGELFFGEGSRLTVL.

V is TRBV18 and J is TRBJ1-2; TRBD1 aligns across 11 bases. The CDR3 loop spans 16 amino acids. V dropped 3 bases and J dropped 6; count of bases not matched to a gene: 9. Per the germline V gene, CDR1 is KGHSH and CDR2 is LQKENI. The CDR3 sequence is CASSPGTGGSFNGYTF. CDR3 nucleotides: TGTGCCAGCTCACCCGGGACAGGGGGTTCGTTCAATGGCTACACCTTC. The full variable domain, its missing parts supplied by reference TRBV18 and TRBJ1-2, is NAGVMQNPRHLVRRRGQEARLRCSPMKGHSHVYWYRQLPEEGLKFMVYLQKENIIDESGMPKERFSAEFPKEGPSILRIQQVVRGDSAAYFCASSPGTGGSFNGYTFGSGTRLTVV.